The 18 T cell receptor beta chains in this list originate from one sample, sequenced in a study of cytomegalovirus exposure and HLA in healthy donors. 13 Jbeta primers and 60 Vbeta primers were used for the PCR. Sequenced by immunoSEQ multiplex PCR; TCRdb stores in-frame clones only, minus some. The profile shows about 180,000 clones, about four fifths of them singletons. Sequencing was done on a sample of PBMCs. The receptors were sampled from a boy younger than 10 in good health and CMV-seronegative.

This chain joins TRBV25-1 and TRBJ2-5; TRBD1 is a possible D gene (6 bases). TRBJ2-7 matches the DNA end more closely, so the J call is doubtful. There are 13 residues in the CDR3. CDR1 and CDR2 (germline): MGHDK, SYGVNS. DNA of the CDR3: TGTGCCAGCAGTGACAATACAGGGTACGAGCAGTACTTC. It specifies CASSDNTGYEQYF.

The gene calls are TRBV13 and TRBJ2-5; 9 bases agree with TRBD2. The V and J ends lost 7 bases and 4 bases, in that order; junction bases with no gene match: 22. Germline CDR1 is PRHDT and CDR2 is FYEKMQ (reference sequence). This CDR3 comprises 19 residues. In DNA form, the CDR3 reads TGTGCCAGCACCCAGGCGCAGACCAGGAGTAGCGGGAGAGTAGAGACCCAGTACTTC. Its protein is CASTQAQTRSSGRVETQYF.

The V and J genes are TRBV2 and TRBJ1-1; perhaps TRBD1 as D (6 bases). CDR3 size: 16 residues. Between the trimmed V and J ends, which lost 0 bases and 0 bases, there was a span of 11 bases. CDR1 is SNHLY and CDR2 is FYNNEI in the germline V gene. CDR3: CASSEAFDRLNTEAFF. DNA of the CDR3: TGTGCCAGCAGTGAAGCCTTCGACAGGTTGAACACTGAAGCTTTCTTT. Filled out from reference TRBV2 and TRBJ1-1, the complete variable domain reads EPEVTQTPSHQVTQMGQEVILRCVPISNHLYFYWYRQILGQKVEFLVSFYNNEISEKSEIFDDQFSVERPDGSNFTLKIRSTKLEDSAMYFCASSEAFDRLNTEAFFGQGTRLTVV.

The V gene is TRBV2, the J gene TRBJ1-5; D may be TRBD1 (6 bases). This CDR3 has 13 amino acids. The germline gives CDR1 SNHLY, CDR2 FYNNEI. Trimming removed 4 bases at V and 6 bases at J, with 10 bases between. CDR3 DNA: TGTGCCAGCAGTGTTAGGGGGTTTCAGCCCCAGCATTTT. It is translated as CASSVRGFQPQHF.

The chain couples TRBV2 to TRBJ1-2; weak D call: TRBD1 (6 bases). Trimming removed 7 bases at V and 4 bases at J, with 25 bases between. This CDR3 contains 17 residues. Germline V lookup: CDR1 SNHLY, CDR2 FYNNEI. CDR3 sequence reads: CASTARPTGLQGYGYTF. DNA of the CDR3: TGTGCCAGCACCGCCCGTCCCACAGGGTTGCAAGGCTATGGCTACACCTTC. The full variable domain, completed using reference TRBV2 and TRBJ1-2, is EPEVTQTPSHQVTQMGQEVILRCVPISNHLYFYWYRQILGQKVEFLVSFYNNEISEKSEIFDDQFSVERPDGSNFTLKIRSTKLEDSAMYFCASTARPTGLQGYGYTFGSGTRLTVV.

The rearrangement links TRBV9 to TRBJ2-7, with D tentatively TRBD1 (7 bases). CDR1 SGDLS and CDR2 YYNGEE come from the germline V gene. Trimming took off 3 bases at V and 3 bases at J, with 16 bases between the two ends. CDR3 length: 15 residues. CDR3: CASSASGGNLYEQYF. The CDR3 nucleotides read TGTGCCAGCAGCGCCTCAGGGGGGAACCTCTACGAGCAGTACTTC.

J is TRBJ2-5 and V is TRBV9; D is unresolved. Germline CDR1 and CDR2: SGDLS and YYNGEE. Trimming took 2 bases from V and 5 from J, leaving 4 bases between them. The CDR3 consists of 11 residues. The chain's CDR3 is CASSVSETQYF. The CDR3 DNA reads as TGTGCCAGCAGCGTTAGCGAGACCCAGTACTTC.

The chain links TRBV19 to TRBJ2-2, with a weak D call TRBD2 (6 bases). Trimming pared 2 bases from V and 2 bases from J, leaving 15 bases between. This CDR3 spans 17 amino acids. Per germline, CDR1 LNHDA and CDR2 SQIVND (reference sequence). The CDR3 DNA reads TGTGCCAGTAGTATAAGGGTTAGGGCGGGAAACACCGGGGAGCTGTTTTTT. It yields the protein CASSIRVRAGNTGELFF.

The J gene is TRBJ2-1, the V gene TRBV5-1, with TRBD2 as a possible D gene (5 bases). This CDR3 has 16 residues. The germline V and J ends were trimmed by 0 bases and 1 base, with 11 bases remaining between them. Germline V gene sequence: CDR1 SGHRS, CDR2 YFSETQ. This CDR3 is CASSLDGELSYNEQFF. The CDR3 DNA reads as TGCGCCAGCAGCTTGGATGGGGAGCTTTCCTACAATGAGCAGTTCTTC.

The chain employs TRBV5-4 and TRBJ2-3; 10 bases are shared with TRBD2. CDR3 length equals 15 residues. From germline, CDR1 is SGHNT and CDR2 YYREEE (reference sequence). Trimming cost V 2 bases and J 5 bases; bases outside gene matches: 5. This chain's CDR3 is CASSLSGRALDTQYF. CDR3 bases: TGTGCCAGCAGCTTAAGCGGGAGGGCCTTAGATACGCAGTATTTT.

V usage is TRBV15 and J usage is TRBJ2-5; 7 nucleotides agree with TRBD2. This CDR3 comprises 16 residues. V lost 0 bases and J lost 4; bases outside the gene matches: 8. CDR1 and CDR2 (germline): LNHNV, YYDKDF (reference sequence). The CDR3 DNA is TGTGCCACCAGCAGAGACTTTACTAGACTAGCAGAGACCCAGTACTTC. Residues: CATSRDFTRLAETQYF.

The chain carries TRBV9 and TRBJ2-1; D gene unclear. This CDR3 is 15 amino acids long. CDR1 SGDLS and CDR2 YYNGEE come from the germline V gene. With 4 bases removed from V and 7 bases from J, the gap between germline ends came to 18 bases. CDR3 bases: TGTGCCAGCAGCCCCGATGGGCAGACGAGTAATGAGCAGTTCTTC. Protein sequence: CASSPDGQTSNEQFF.

The rearrangement links TRBV11-2 to TRBJ2-7, with TRBD2 matching 11 bases. The junction had 3 bases not matched to a gene; V was cut back by 5 bases and J by 3 bases. The CDR3 contains 14 residues. Germline CDR1 is SGHAT and CDR2 is FQNNGV. The CDR3 spells CASSTGTSGYEQYF. Written as DNA, the CDR3 is TGTGCCAGCAGCACAGGGACTAGCGGCTACGAGCAGTACTTC.

The chain is built from TRBV6-5 and TRBJ1-1; 7 nucleotides match TRBD1. The CDR3 contains 14 residues. Germline CDR1 reads MNHEY; CDR2 reads SVGAGI. Unmatched junction bases numbered 11, after V lost 2 bases and J lost 11 bases. The CDR3 DNA reads as TGTGCCAGCAGTTACGAAAGGTTAGGGGGCACGGCTTTCTTT. Translation: CASSYERLGGTAFF.

The chain recombines TRBV11-2 with TRBJ2-7; 9 nucleotides align to TRBD1. The CDR3 consists of 15 residues. V was pared by 5 bases and J by 2 bases, with 7 bases of the junction left unmatched. CDR1 and CDR2 from the germline V gene are SGHAT and FQNNGV. The CDR3 reads CASSTRDRVPYEQYF. Written as DNA, the CDR3 is TGTGCCAGCAGCACCCGGGACAGGGTTCCCTACGAGCAGTACTTC.

The V gene is TRBV29-1, the J gene TRBJ2-7; unclear D gene. This CDR3 region has 12 residues. V was clipped by 6 bases and J by 0 bases, with 9 bases between them. The germline CDR1 and CDR2 sequences are SQVTM and ANQGSEA. CDR3 residues: CSVGLDSYEQYF. CDR3 DNA sequence: TGCAGCGTCGGTCTCGACTCCTACGAGCAGTACTTC.

The CDR3 DNA follows: TGTGCCAGCAGTGCGCGGACAGGGGGAAACGAGCAGTACTTC. This codes for CASSARTGGNEQYF. The V and J genes are TRBV6-1 and TRBJ2-7; 10 bases match TRBD1. The germline V gene has CDR1 MNHNS and CDR2 SASEGT. The CDR3 runs to 14 residues. V dropped 4 bases and J dropped 5; count of bases not matched to a gene: 5.

This chain joins TRBV29-1 and TRBJ2-3, with 7 bases matching TRBD1. CDR3 length: 16 amino acids. The J segment lost 0 bases and the V segment lost 1 base, leaving 7 bases of the junction unmatched. Germline values: CDR1 SQVTM, CDR2 ANQGSEA. CDR3 protein: CSVEAETGQSTDTQYF. The CDR3, as DNA: TGCAGCGTTGAAGCGGAGACGGGACAGAGCACAGATACGCAGTATTTT.